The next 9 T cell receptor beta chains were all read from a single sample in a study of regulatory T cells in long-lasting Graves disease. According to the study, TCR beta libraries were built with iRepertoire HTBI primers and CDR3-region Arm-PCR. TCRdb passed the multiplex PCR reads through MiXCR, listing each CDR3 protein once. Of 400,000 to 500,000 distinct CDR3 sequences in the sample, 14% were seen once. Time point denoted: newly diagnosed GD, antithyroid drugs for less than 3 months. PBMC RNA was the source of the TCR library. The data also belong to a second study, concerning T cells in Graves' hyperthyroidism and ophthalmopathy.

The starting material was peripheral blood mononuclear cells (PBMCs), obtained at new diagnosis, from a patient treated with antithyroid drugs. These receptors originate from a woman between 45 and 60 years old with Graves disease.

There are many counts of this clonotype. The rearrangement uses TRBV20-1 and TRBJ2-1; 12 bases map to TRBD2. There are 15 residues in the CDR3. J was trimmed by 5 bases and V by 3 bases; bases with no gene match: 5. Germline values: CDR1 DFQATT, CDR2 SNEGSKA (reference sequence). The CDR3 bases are TGCAGTGCTAGCTCCGGGACTAGCGGGCACAATGAGCAGTTCTTC. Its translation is CSASSGTSGHNEQFF.

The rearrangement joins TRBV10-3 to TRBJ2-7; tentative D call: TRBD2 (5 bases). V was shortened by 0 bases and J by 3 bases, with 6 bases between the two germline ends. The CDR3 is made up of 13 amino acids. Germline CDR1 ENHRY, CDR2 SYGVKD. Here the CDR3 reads CAISESEGYEQYF. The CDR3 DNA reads TGTGCCATCAGTGAGTCAGAGGGCTACGAGCAGTACTTC.

The CDR3 loop is CASSPWPKSYEQYF. In DNA form, the CDR3 reads TGTGCCAGCAGCCCGTGGCCTAAATCCTACGAGCAGTACTTC. V gene TRBV5-8 combines with J gene TRBJ2-7, with unresolved D. The CDR3 spans 14 residues. Looked up from germline, CDR1 is SGHTS and CDR2 is YDEGEE. Trimming pared 4 bases from V and 1 base from J, leaving 12 bases between.

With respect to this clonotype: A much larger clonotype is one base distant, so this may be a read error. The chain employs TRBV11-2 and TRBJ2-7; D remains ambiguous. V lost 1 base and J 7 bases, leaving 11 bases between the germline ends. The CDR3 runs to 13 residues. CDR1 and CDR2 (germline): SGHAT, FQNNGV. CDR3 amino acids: CASSLGLVNEQYF. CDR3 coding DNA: TGTGCCAGCAGCTTAGGACTTGTCAATGAGCAGTACTTC.

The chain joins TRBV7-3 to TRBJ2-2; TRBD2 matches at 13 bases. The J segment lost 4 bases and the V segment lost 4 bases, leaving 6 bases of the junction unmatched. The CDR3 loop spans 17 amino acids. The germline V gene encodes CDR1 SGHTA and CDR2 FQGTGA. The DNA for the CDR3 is TGTGCCAGCAGCTCCGGACTAGCGGGAGTAGTCACCGGGGAGCTGTTTTTT. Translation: CASSSGLAGVVTGELFF.

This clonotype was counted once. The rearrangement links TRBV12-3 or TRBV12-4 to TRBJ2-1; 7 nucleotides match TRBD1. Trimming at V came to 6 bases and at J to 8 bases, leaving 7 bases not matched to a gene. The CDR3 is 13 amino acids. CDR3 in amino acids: CASSAKTGYEQFF. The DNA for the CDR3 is TGTGCCAGCAGCGCGAAGACAGGGTATGAGCAGTTCTTC.

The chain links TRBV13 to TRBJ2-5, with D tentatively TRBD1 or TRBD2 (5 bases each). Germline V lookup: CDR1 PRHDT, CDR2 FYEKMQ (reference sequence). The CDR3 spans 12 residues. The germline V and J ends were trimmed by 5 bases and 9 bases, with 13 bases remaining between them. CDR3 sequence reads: CASSTGTDAQYF. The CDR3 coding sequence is TGTGCCAGCAGCACCGGGACCGATGCCCAGTACTTC.

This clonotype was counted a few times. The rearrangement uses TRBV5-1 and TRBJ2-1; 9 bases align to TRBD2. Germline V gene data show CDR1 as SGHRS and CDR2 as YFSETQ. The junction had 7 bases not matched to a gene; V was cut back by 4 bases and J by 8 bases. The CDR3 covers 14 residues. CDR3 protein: CASSLGTSIDEQFF. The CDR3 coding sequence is TGCGCCAGCAGCCTAGGGACTAGCATCGATGAGCAGTTCTTC. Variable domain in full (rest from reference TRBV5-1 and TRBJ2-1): KAGVTQTPRYLIKTRGQQVTLSCSPISGHRSVSWYQQTPGQGLQFLFEYFSETQRNKGNFPGRFSGRQFSNSRSEMNVSTLELGDSALYLCASSLGTSIDEQFFGPGTRLTVL.

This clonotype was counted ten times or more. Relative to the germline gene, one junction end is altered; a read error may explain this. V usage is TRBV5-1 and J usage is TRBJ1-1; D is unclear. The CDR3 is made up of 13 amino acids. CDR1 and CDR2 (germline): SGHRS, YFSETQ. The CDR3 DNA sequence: TGTGCCAGCAGCTTAGCTAGGGACACTGAAGCTTTCTTT. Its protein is CASSLARDTEAFF.